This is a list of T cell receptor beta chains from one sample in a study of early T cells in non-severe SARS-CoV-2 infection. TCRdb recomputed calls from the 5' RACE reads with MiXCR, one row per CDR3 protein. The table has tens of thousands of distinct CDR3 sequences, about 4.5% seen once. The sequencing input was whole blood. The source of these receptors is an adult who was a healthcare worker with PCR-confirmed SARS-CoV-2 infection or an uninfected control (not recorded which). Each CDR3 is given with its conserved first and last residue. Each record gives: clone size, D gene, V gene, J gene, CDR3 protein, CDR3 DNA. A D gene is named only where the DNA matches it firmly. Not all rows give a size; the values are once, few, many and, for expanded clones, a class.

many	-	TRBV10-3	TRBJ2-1	CAISELTGSGHNEQFF	TGTGCCATCAGTGAACTCACAGGGTCGGGGCACAATGAGCAGTTCTTC
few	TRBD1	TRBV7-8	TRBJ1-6	CASSFRDRVNSPLHF	TGTGCCAGCAGCTTCCGGGACAGGGTGAATTCACCCCTCCACTTT
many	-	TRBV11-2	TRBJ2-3	CASSFSFTQYF	TGTGCCAGCAGCTTCAGTTTTACGCAGTATTTT
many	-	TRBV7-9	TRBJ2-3	CASSPGKPTQYF	TGTGCCAGCAGCCCCGGGAAGCCTACGCAGTATTTT
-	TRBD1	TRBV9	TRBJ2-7	CASSPRQGREQYF	TGTGCCAGCAGCCCCCGACAGGGCCGCGAGCAGTACTTC
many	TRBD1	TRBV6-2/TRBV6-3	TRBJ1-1	CASTVFRGITEAFF	TGTGCCAGCACCGTATTCAGGGGGATCACTGAAGCTTTCTTT
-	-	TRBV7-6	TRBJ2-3	CASSPPPPTDTQYF	TGTGCCAGCAGTCCCCCACCCCCTACAGATACGCAGTATTTT
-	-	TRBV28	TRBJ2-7	CASYGFSEQYF	TGTGCCAGCTATGGGTTCTCCGAGCAGTACTTC
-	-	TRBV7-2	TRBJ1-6	CASSPYGSYNSPLHF	TGTGCCAGCAGCCCCTACGGGTCATATAATTCACCCCTCCACTTT
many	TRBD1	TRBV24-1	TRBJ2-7	CATSPTGTYEQYF	TGTGCCACCAGTCCGACAGGGACCTACGAGCAGTACTTC
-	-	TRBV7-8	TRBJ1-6	CASSLGESPLHF	TGTGCCAGCAGCTTGGGGGAGTCACCCCTCCACTTT
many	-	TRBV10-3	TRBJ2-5	CAISAREETQYF	TGTGCCATCAGTGCCAGGGAGGAGACCCAGTACTTC
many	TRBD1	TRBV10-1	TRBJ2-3	CASSAGTGGADTQYF	TGCGCCAGCAGCGCCGGGACAGGGGGCGCAGATACGCAGTATTTT
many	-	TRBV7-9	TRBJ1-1	CASDTGLASAEAFF	TGTGCCAGCGATACGGGCCTGGCTTCGGCTGAAGCTTTCTTT
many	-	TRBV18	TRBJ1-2	CASSPPMGGDGYTF	TGTGCCAGCTCACCCCCCATGGGGGGCGATGGCTACACCTTC
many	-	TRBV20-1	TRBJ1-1	CSAKTTVNTEAFF	TGCAGTGCTAAAACCACAGTTAACACTGAAGCTTTCTTT